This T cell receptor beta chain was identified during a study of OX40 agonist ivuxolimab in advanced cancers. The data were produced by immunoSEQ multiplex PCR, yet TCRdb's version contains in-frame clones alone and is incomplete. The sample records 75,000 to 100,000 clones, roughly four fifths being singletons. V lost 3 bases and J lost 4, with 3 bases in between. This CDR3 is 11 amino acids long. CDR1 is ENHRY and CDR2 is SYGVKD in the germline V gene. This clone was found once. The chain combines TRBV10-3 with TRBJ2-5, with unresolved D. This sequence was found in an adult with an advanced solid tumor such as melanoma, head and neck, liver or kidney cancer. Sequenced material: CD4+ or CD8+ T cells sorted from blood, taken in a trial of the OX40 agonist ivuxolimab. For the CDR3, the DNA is TGTGCCATCAGTGAAGGAGAGACCCAGTACTTC. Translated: CAISEGETQYF.